Sequencing of this T cell receptor (beta chain) was carried out in a study of Tregs in tolerant kidney transplant recipients. The V end was cut by 2 bases, the J end by 9 bases, with 10 bases between. Germline lookup yields CDR1 DFQATT and CDR2 SNEGSKA (reference sequence). The CDR3 sequence is 11 residues long. This clone was detected only a few times. Data came from immunoSEQ multiplex PCR; TCRdb stores just in-frame clones and leaves some out. Found here are some 250,000 clones, 80% to 85% of them singletons; the top ten hold 0.64%. The TCR was taken from a human donor in good health. This sequence joins TRBV20-1 and TRBJ1-1, with D perhaps TRBD1 (5 bases). Sequencing was performed on CD4+ T cells from blood. The CDR3 protein is CSARREGQAFF. The CDR3 DNA sequence: TGCAGTGCTAGAAGGGAGGGACAAGCTTTCTTT.